The rows below give T cell receptor beta chains drawn from one sample of a study of CD8+CD57+ T cells in acquired aplastic anemia. From the reads, TCRdb called clonotypes with MiXCR, one entry per CDR3 protein. The data hold 200,000 to 250,000 distinct CDR3 sequences, with 40% to 50% observed a single time. The sequenced sample was sorted CD4+, CD8+, or CD8+CD57+ T cells (not recorded which) from PBMCs. The receptors stem from a human donor with aplastic anemia. Both conserved end residues are part of each CDR3. D genes are given only for firm matches. The size entry is marked missing in some rows and otherwise reads once, few, many or a size class.

d_call,v_call,clone_size,j_call,cdr3_aa,cdr3_nt
NA,TRBV27,NA,TRBJ2-1,CAGRGAGASEQFF,TGTGCCGGCAGGGGGGCAGGGGCGAGTGAGCAGTTCTTC
NA,TRBV9,many,TRBJ1-2,CASRDTIKTYGYTF,TGTGCCAGCAGGGACACGATCAAGACGTATGGCTACACCTTC
NA,TRBV7-9,many,TRBJ2-7,CASSLPSYEQYF,TGTGCCAGCAGCCTCCCTTCCTACGAGCAGTACTTC
NA,TRBV4-1,few,TRBJ2-3,CASSQEALRETDTQYF,TGCGCCAGCAGCCAAGAGGCCCTACGAGAAACAGATACGCAGTATTTT
NA,TRBV19,NA,TRBJ1-5,CASSAGGSNQPQHF,TGTGCCAGTAGTGCGGGAGGAAGCAATCAGCCCCAGCATTTT
NA,TRBV19,many,TRBJ1-5,CASDKDGYQPQHF,TGTGCCAGTGATAAGGACGGTTATCAGCCCCAGCATTTT
TRBD2,TRBV15,NA,TRBJ2-3,CATSRDAGGDSVIDTQYF,TGTGCCACCAGCAGAGATGCGGGGGGGGACTCGGTGATAGATACGCAGTATTTT
TRBD1,TRBV6-5,NA,TRBJ1-6,CASSRDRGDSPLHF,TGTGCCAGCTCACGGGACAGGGGTGATTCACCCCTCCACTTT
NA,TRBV24-1,few,TRBJ2-7,CATSGGDSYEQYF,TGTGCCACCAGTGGTGGGGACTCCTACGAGCAGTACTTC
TRBD1,TRBV7-9,NA,TRBJ1-1,CASSPRTGGNTEAFF,TGTGCCAGCAGCCCGAGGACAGGGGGGAACACTGAAGCTTTCTTT
NA,TRBV9,NA,TRBJ1-2,CASSVAQGNYGYTF,TGTGCCAGCAGCGTAGCTCAGGGGAACTATGGCTACACCTTC
NA,TRBV7-6,many,TRBJ1-1,CASSSRGSTEAFF,TGTGCCAGCAGCAGCAGGGGTAGCACTGAAGCTTTCTTT
TRBD1,TRBV9,many,TRBJ2-3,CASSSRDRVTDTQYF,TGTGCCAGCAGCTCCCGGGACAGGGTGACAGATACGCAGTATTTT
NA,TRBV9,many,TRBJ2-5,CASSPISRIGDSREETQYF,TGTGCCAGCAGCCCCATCTCCCGGATAGGGGACTCGAGAGAAGAGACCCAGTACTTC
TRBD1,TRBV24-1,NA,TRBJ1-2,CATSDLGQGSDGCTF,TGTGCCACCAGTGATTTGGGACAGGGATCGGATGGCTGCACCTTC
TRBD1,TRBV7-9,NA,TRBJ2-1,CASTLQGTEQFF,TGTGCCAGCACCCTACAGGGGACTGAGCAGTTCTTC
TRBD1,TRBV15,NA,TRBJ1-2,CATSSGQGYGYTF,TGTGCCACCAGCAGCGGACAGGGGTATGGCTACACCTTC
NA,TRBV14,many,TRBJ1-2,CASSLGRRSGYTF,TGTGCCAGCAGCCTTGGACGGAGGAGTGGCTACACCTTC
TRBD1,TRBV15,NA,TRBJ1-2,CAASRLRQGEGYTF,TGTGCCGCCAGCAGACTCCGACAGGGTGAGGGCTACACCTTC
NA,TRBV30,few,TRBJ1-1,CAWSVQEHTEAFF,TGTGCCTGGAGTGTGCAGGAACACACTGAAGCTTTCTTT
NA,TRBV4-3,many,TRBJ1-5,CASSQVSGSQPQHF,TGCGCCAGCAGCCAAGTATCCGGGAGTCAGCCCCAGCATTTT
NA,TRBV7-9,once,TRBJ2-3,CASPDSLGTDTQYF,TGTGCCAGCCCCGACAGCCTGGGGACAGATACGCAGTATTTT
NA,TRBV7-9,NA,TRBJ1-2,CASSLSRVGGYTF,TGTGCCAGCAGCTTGTCCAGGGTGGGTGGCTACACCTTC
NA,TRBV27,few,TRBJ1-1,CASIYGAEAFF,TGTGCCAGCATCTATGGGGCTGAAGCTTTCTTT
NA,TRBV5-6,few,TRBJ2-1,CASSLGRELYNEQFF,TGTGCCAGCAGCTTGGGCCGGGAACTCTACAATGAGCAGTTCTTC
NA,TRBV7-9,many,TRBJ2-3,CASSVPLDTQYF,TGTGCCAGCAGCGTACCGTTAGATACGCAGTATTTT
TRBD1,TRBV4-1,NA,TRBJ1-1,CASSHPTGGDTEAFF,TGCGCCAGCAGCCATCCGACAGGGGGTGACACTGAAGCTTTCTTT
NA,TRBV28,once,TRBJ2-1,CASSQGCNEQFF,TGTGCCAGCAGTCAGGGATGCAATGAGCAGTTCTTC
TRBD1,TRBV19,many,TRBJ2-7,CASSTSTGFEQYF,TGTGCCAGTAGTACATCGACAGGGTTCGAGCAGTACTTC
TRBD1,TRBV19,NA,TRBJ2-7,CASSQMTGGNYEQYF,TGTGCCAGTAGTCAGATGACAGGGGGCAACTACGAGCAGTACTTC
NA,TRBV7-2,once,TRBJ1-6,CASSLGQWGSPLHF,TGTGCCAGCAGCTTAGGGCAGTGGGGTTCACCCCTCCACTTT
TRBD1,TRBV7-3,NA,TRBJ1-3,CASSLEAGGDSGNTIYF,TGTGCCAGCAGCTTAGAGGCAGGGGGGGACTCTGGAAACACCATATATTTT
TRBD1,TRBV7-2,NA,TRBJ1-3,CASSYQTGTSGNTIYF,TGTGCCAGCAGCTACCAGACAGGGACCTCTGGAAACACCATATATTTT
TRBD1,TRBV6-1,many,TRBJ1-5,CASSVRDSIPRPQHF,TGTGCCAGCAGTGTCCGGGACAGCATACCGCGGCCCCAGCATTTT
TRBD2,TRBV15,many,TRBJ2-1,CATSRPGLEQFF,TGTGCCACCAGCAGACCGGGACTAGAGCAGTTCTTC
NA,TRBV27,few,TRBJ2-7,CASSETVTYEQYF,TGTGCCAGCAGCGAAACAGTTACCTACGAGCAGTACTTC
TRBD1,TRBV10-3,few,TRBJ2-7,CAISKRQGVDEQYF,TGTGCCATCAGTAAACGACAGGGGGTCGACGAGCAGTACTTC
TRBD1,TRBV2,few,TRBJ2-7,CASSGSMSGGYEQYF,TGTGCCAGCAGCGGGTCCATGTCAGGGGGCTACGAGCAGTACTTC
NA,TRBV19,NA,TRBJ1-4,CASSRQFLGTNEKLFF,TGTGCCAGTAGTAGACAGTTTCTGGGGACTAATGAAAAACTGTTTTTT
TRBD1,TRBV9,NA,TRBJ2-5,CASSRDRVRETQYF,TGTGCCAGCAGCCGGGACAGGGTACGAGAGACCCAGTACTTC
NA,TRBV7-9,NA,TRBJ1-2,CASSQDPGTGNTF,TGCGCCAGCAGCCAAGATCCAGGGACTGGAAACACCTTC
NA,TRBV2,NA,TRBJ1-2,CASSPQGDNGYTF,TGTGCCAGCAGTCCCCAGGGAGACAATGGCTACACCTTC
TRBD1,TRBV15,NA,TRBJ1-5,CATSKDRGHQPQHF,TGTGCCACCAGCAAAGACAGGGGCCACCAGCCCCAGCATTTT
TRBD2,TRBV19,NA,TRBJ2-3,CASSIVAGGVNTQYF,TGTGCCAGTAGTATAGTAGCGGGGGGTGTTAATACGCAGTATTTT